The sample holds a few counts of the clone carrying this T cell receptor beta chain. What it recognizes is unknown. These data are taken from a study of blood T cells in healthy people across ages. Study-level points and caveats: Comparison with aged donors showed that long-lived donors had more naive CD4+ cells and higher diversity. CMV status of donors was not determined, possibly confounding expanded clonotype changes.

The CDR3 is made up of 14 amino acids. CDR1 is MRHNA and CDR2 is SNTAGT in the germline V gene. Trimming pared 2 bases from V and 8 bases from J, leaving 13 bases between. For the second PCR, which ran for 7 to 11 cycles, a sample-barcoded 5' primer and a J-beta primer mix were used. Using its own MiXCR run on the 5' RACE reads, TCRdb lists one record per CDR3 protein. Of over 700,000 distinct CDR3 sequences detected, just under 25% appear once; the ten largest clones hold more than 8%. The data also belong to a second study, concerning T cells of mothers and their children.

Specimen: blood. The origin of this receptor is a boy under 18 in good health. V gene TRBV6-4 combines with J gene TRBJ2-1; D is perhaps TRBD1 or TRBD2 (6 bases each). CDR3 coding DNA: TGTGCCAGCAGTGACGGGGCGGAGGGGGATGAGCAGTTCTTC. Translated: CASSDGAEGDEQFF.